Below, one T cell receptor (beta chain) is given with its context. By flow cytometry, patients selected for sequencing had shown an expansion of CD8+CD57+ cells. Using genomic DNA as the template, TCR beta VDJ and CDR3 profiling was carried out. MiXCR, applied by TCRdb to the reads, yields one record per CDR3 protein. The table records around 200,000 distinct CDR3 sequences, more than 45% of them present only once. The data originate from a study of CD8+CD57+ T cells in acquired aplastic anemia. CDR3 length: 12 amino acids. Germline assignment: CDR1 SQVTM and CDR2 ANQGSEA. Trimming took off 5 bases at V and 0 bases at J, with 7 bases between the two ends.

Sample: sorted CD4+, CD8+, or CD8+CD57+ T cells (not recorded which) from PBMCs. This clonotype was obtained from a human donor with aplastic anemia. This chain joins TRBV29-1 and TRBJ1-1; TRBD1 might be the D (5 bases). The CDR3, as DNA: TGCAGCGTTTACAGGATGAACACTGAAGCTTTCTTT. Translated: CSVYRMNTEAFF.